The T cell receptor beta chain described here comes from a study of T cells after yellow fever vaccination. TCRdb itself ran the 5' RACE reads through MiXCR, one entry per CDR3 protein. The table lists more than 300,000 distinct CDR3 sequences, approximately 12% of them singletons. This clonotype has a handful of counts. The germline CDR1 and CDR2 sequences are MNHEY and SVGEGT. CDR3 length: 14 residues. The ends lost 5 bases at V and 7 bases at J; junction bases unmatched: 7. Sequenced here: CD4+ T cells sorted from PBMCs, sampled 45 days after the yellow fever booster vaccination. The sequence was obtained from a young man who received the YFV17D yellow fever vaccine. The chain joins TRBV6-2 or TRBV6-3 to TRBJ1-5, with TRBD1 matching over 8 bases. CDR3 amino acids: CASSLGQVGQPQHF. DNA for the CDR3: TGTGCCAGCAGTCTGGGACAGGTCGGGCAGCCCCAGCATTTT.